One T cell receptor (beta chain) is described in this entry. This clonotype was observed a handful of times. What this receptor recognizes is not known. Per-nucleotide qualities are absent, and no much larger clonotype sits a single base away. The data stem from a study of T-cell reconstitution after alpha-beta-depleted transplantation in children (dated by TCRdb to about 2016). Concerning the study at large: Using TCR repertoire profiling, the study quantitatively followed how T-cell immune reconstitution unfolded in children after TCRalphabeta/CD19-depleted allogeneic hematopoietic cell transplantation.

Explained via the paper, the treatment or condition label denotes: allogeneic hematopoietic cell transplantation with graft depleted of TCRalphabeta T cells and CD19 B cells. Transplant recipients were children who received TCRalphabeta/CD19-depleted allogeneic hematopoietic cell grafts. Points the paper makes about the study in general: The apparently early recovery of alphabetaT-cell counts about two months after transplant reportedly depended on only several hundred rapidly expanded clones that came from non-depleted graft cells. Hyperexpanded clone frequencies declined over subsequent months; after one year, T-cell counts and TCRbeta diversity were mostly attributed to newly produced T cells. In some patients, high TCRbeta diversity at day 60 was attributed to recipient T cells and intrathymic progenitors that had survived conditioning.

Libraries were made using PCR. The reads were generated on an Illumina HiSeq 2500. TCR library preparation used molecular barcoding, with unique molecular identifiers applied to normalize quantification of the TCRbeta repertoire. TCRdb took the public reads, trimmed them with fastp at Q25, ran MiXCR for clone calling and kept in-frame beta chains. Entries that share a CDR3 protein sequence are merged under the most common genes and DNA. The sample contains under 750,000 distinct CDR3 sequences, 20% to 25% of them found a single time. The ten largest clonotypes hold 14% of the sample. The CDR3 measures 15 amino acids from cysteine to phenylalanine. Here the CDR3 DNA is all that survives: 45 bases in frame from base 1. The junction shows trimming of 1 base on V and 5 bases on J, and the gene matches do not reach 4 bases of it. CDR1 and CDR2 are drawn from the germline V gene: LGHNA, YSLEER.

The sequence came from a boy less than two years old who had a stem cell transplant for acute myeloid leukemia, so the T cells may come from the graft donor. The chain is assembled from TRBV4-3 and TRBJ2-1, and TRBD1 matches 8 of the central bases. Specimen: PBMCs, mostly from graft donor cells, collected 360 days after TCRalphabeta/CD19-depleted stem cell transplant. The CDR3 region reads CASSQGPTGDNEQFF. The base sequence is TGCGCCAGCAGCCAAGGACCGACAGGGGACAATGAGCAGTTCTTC.